This T cell receptor beta chain was profiled in a study of T cells expressing NK-cell markers. As for the study in general: Sorted CD3+CD56+NKG2C+, CD3+CD56+NKG2C- and CD3+CD56-NKG2C+ T cells provided the TCR beta repertoires. Most of the eight sequenced donors were HCMV-seropositive; one was seronegative. Findings and caveats of the study: Once again these clonotypes came out on top in the CD3+CD56-NKG2C+ fraction of a handful of donors.

The CDR3 runs to 17 residues. Germline V lookup: CDR1 SGHNT, CDR2 YYREEE (reference sequence). Of note for this clonotype: What it binds is not known.

A 5'RACE template switching approach incorporating UMIs was used to make TCR beta cDNA. Following a re-call of the 5' RACE reads, TCRdb has one entry per CDR3 protein and lacks DNA. The table for this sample gives 300,000 to 450,000 distinct CDR3 sequences. Sequencing was done on a sample of blood T cells: a sorted CD56 or NKG2C T cell subset, CD4+ or CD8+ T cells, or bulk PBMC T cells (not recorded which). The V call is TRBV5-4, the J call TRBJ2-1; without DNA, the TCRdb call of TRBD1 cannot be checked. The receptor was isolated from a man aged 18-70 years in good health. This chain's CDR3 is CASSLKRGGASYNEQFF.